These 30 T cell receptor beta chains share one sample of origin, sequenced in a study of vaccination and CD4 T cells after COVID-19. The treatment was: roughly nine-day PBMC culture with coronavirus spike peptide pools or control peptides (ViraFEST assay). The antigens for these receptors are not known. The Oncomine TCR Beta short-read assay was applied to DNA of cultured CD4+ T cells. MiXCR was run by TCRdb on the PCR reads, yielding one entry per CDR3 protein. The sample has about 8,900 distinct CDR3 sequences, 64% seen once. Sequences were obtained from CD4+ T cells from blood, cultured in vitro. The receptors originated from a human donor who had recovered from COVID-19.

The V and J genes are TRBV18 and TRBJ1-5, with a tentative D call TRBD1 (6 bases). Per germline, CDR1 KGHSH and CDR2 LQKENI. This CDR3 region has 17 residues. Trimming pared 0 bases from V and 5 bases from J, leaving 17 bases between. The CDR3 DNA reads TGTGCCAGCTCACCACCGGGGCGCAGGGGAATTCATCAGCCCCAGCATTTT. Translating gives CASSPPGRRGIHQPQHF.

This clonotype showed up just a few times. CDR3 bases: TGTGCCAGCAGAACTGGGGCGGGAAACACCGGGGAGCTGTTTTTT. It yields the protein CASRTGAGNTGELFF. This chain connects TRBV27 to TRBJ2-2, with D possibly being TRBD2 (6 bases). The ends were cut back, 6 bases at V and 2 bases at J, with 13 bases in the middle. The CDR3 is made up of 15 amino acids. CDR1 MNHEY and CDR2 SMNVEV come from the germline V gene (reference sequence).

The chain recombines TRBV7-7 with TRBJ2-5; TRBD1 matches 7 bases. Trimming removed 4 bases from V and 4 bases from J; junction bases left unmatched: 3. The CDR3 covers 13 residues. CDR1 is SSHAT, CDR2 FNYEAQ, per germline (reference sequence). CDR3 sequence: CASSSDRAETQYF. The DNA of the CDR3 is TGTGCCAGCAGCTCCGACAGGGCAGAGACCCAGTACTTC. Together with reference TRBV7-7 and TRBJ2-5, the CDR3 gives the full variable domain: GAGVSQSPRYKVTKRGQDVTLRCDPISSHATLYWYQQALGQGPEFLTYFNYEAQPDKSGLPSDRFSAERPEGSISTLTIQRTEQRDSAMYRCASSSDRAETQYFGPGTRLLVL.

CDR3 coding DNA: TGTGCCAGCACCTACCTAGCGGGGGGAGAGACCCAGTACTTC. Translated: CASTYLAGGETQYF. The chain links TRBV6-1 to TRBJ2-5, with 11 bases identical to TRBD2. J lost 4 bases, V lost 7 bases, and 5 bases had no gene match. Germline V gives CDR1 MNHNS, CDR2 SASEGT. The CDR3 consists of 14 residues.

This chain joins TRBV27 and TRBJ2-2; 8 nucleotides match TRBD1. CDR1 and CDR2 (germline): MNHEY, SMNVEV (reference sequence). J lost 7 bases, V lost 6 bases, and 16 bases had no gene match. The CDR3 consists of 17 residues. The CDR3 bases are TGTGCCAGCAGCCCCCGGGGTCGGCAGGGGGCTCACGGGGAGCTGTTTTTT. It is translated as CASSPRGRQGAHGELFF.

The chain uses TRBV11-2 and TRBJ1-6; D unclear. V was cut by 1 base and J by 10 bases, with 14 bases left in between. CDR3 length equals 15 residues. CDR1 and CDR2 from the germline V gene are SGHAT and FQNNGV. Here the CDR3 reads CASSLGRGGNSPLHF. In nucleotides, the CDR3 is TGTGCCAGCAGCTTAGGTCGCGGAGGGAACTCACCCCTCCACTTT.

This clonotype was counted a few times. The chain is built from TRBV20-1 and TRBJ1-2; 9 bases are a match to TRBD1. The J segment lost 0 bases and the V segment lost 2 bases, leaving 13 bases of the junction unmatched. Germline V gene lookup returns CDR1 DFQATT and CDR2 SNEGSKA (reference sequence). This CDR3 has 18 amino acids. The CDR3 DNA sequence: TGCAGTGCTAGACCTCCCGGACAGGGGATGATGGCTAACTATGGCTACACCTTC. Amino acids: CSARPPGQGMMANYGYTF.

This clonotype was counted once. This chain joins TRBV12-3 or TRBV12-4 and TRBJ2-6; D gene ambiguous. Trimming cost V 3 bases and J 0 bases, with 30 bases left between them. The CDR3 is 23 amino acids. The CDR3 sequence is CASSFFVPVAHRMASSGANVLTF. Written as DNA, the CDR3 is TGTGCCAGCAGTTTTTTCGTGCCAGTTGCCCACCGCATGGCCTCCTCTGGGGCCAACGTCCTGACTTTC.

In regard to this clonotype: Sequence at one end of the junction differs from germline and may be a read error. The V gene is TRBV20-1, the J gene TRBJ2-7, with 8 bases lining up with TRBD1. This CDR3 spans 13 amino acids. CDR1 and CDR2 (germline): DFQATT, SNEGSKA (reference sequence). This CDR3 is CSASRRGLGEQYF. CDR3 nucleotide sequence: TGCAGCGCTAGCCGCAGGGGGCTAGGCGAGCAGTACTTC.

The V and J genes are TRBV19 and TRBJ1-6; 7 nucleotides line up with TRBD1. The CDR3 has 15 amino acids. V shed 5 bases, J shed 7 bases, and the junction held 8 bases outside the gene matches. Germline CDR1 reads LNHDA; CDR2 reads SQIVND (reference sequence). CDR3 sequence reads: CASSPLQGWNSPLHF. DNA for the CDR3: TGTGCCAGTAGTCCCCTACAGGGGTGGAATTCACCCCTCCACTTT.

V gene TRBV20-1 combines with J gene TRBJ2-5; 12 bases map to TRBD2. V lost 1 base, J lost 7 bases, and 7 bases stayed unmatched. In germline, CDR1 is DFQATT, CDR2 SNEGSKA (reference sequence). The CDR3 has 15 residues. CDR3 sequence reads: CSARGLAGAFGTQYF. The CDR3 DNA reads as TGCAGTGCTAGAGGACTAGCGGGGGCCTTCGGGACCCAGTACTTC.

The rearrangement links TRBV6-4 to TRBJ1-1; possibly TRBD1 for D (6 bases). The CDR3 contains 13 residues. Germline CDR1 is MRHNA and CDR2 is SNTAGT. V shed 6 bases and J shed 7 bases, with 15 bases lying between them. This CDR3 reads CASSLDSSGEAFF. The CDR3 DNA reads TGTGCCAGCAGCCTGGACAGTTCAGGTGAAGCTTTCTTT.

CDR3 residues: CASRTGGREAFF. CDR3 in DNA: TGTGCCTCTCGGACTGGGGGTCGGGAAGCTTTCTTT. The chain combines TRBV6-1 with TRBJ1-1; D possibly corresponds to TRBD1 (5 bases). V lost 11 bases, J lost 8 bases, and 18 bases lay in between. This CDR3 is 12 amino acids long. Per germline, CDR1 MNHNS and CDR2 SASEGT.

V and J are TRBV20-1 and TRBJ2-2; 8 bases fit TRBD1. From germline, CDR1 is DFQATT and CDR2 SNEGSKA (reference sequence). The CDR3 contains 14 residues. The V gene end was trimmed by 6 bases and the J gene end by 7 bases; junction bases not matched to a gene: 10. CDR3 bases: TGCAGTGCCCCGAGGGACAGGTCCGGCGGGGAGCTGTTTTTT. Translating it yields CSAPRDRSGGELFF.

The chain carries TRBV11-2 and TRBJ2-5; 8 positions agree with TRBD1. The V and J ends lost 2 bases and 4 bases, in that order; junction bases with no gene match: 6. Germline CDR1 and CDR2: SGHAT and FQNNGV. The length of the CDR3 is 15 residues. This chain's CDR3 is CASSLTAGGGETQYF. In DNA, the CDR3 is TGTGCCAGCAGCTTAACCGCAGGGGGCGGAGAGACCCAGTACTTC. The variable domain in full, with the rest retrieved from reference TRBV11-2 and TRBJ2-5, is EAGVAQSPRYKIIEKRQSVAFWCNPISGHATLYWYQQILGQGPKLLIQFQNNGVVDDSQLPKDRFSAERLKGVDSTLKIQPAKLEDSAVYLCASSLTAGGGETQYFGPGTRLLVL.

CDR3 DNA: TGTGCCAGCAGCTTAAGGTTCGCCTACGAGCAGTACTTC. Encoded protein: CASSLRFAYEQYF. The rearrangement uses TRBV7-2 and TRBJ2-7; D remains ambiguous. The CDR3 is 13 residues long. Germline CDR1 SGHTA, CDR2 FQGNSA. Trimming cost V 2 bases and J 2 bases, with 7 bases left between them.

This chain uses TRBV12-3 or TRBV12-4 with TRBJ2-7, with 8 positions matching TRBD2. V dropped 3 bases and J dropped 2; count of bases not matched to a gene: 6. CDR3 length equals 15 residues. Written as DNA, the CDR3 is TGTGCCAGCAGTTTTTCAGCGGGGGTTGCCTACGAGCAGTACTTC. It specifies CASSFSAGVAYEQYF.

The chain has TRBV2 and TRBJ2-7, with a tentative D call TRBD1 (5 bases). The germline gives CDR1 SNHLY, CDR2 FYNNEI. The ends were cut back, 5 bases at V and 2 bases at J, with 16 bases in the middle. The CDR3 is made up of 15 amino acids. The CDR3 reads CASSLPRQPTYEQYF. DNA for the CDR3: TGTGCCAGCAGTCTCCCTCGACAGCCCACCTACGAGCAGTACTTC.

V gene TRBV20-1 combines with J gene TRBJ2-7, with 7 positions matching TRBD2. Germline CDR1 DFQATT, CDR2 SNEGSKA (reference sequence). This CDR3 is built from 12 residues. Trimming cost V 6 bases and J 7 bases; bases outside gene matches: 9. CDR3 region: CSATGGGREQYF. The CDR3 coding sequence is TGCAGTGCAACGGGGGGTGGTCGGGAGCAGTACTTC.

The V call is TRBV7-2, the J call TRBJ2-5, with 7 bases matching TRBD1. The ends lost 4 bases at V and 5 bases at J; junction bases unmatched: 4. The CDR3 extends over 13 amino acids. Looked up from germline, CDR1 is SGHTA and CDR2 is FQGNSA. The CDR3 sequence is CASSSARGETQYF. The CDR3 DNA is TGTGCCAGCAGCTCGGCCAGGGGGGAGACCCAGTACTTC.

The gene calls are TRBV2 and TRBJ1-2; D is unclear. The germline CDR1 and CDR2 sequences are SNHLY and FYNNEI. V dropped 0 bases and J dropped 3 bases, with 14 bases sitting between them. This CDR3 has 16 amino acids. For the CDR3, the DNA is TGTGCCAGCAGTGAAGCGCTTCGCCAGACGCACTATGGCTACACCTTC. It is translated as CASSEALRQTHYGYTF.

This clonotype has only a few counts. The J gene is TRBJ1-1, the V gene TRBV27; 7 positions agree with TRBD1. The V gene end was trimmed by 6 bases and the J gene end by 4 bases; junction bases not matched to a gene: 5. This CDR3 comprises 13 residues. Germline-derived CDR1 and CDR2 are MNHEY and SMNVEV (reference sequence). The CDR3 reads CASSRTGFTEAFF. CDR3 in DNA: TGTGCCAGCAGCCGGACAGGCTTCACTGAAGCTTTCTTT.

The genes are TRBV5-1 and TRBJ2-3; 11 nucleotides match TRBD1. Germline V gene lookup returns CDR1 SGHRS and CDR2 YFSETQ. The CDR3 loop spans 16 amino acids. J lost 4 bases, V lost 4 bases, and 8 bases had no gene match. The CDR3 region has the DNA TGCGCCAGCAGCCCATCCGGGACAGGGGGGGCAGATACGCAGTATTTT. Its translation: CASSPSGTGGADTQYF. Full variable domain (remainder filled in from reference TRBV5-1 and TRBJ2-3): KAGVTQTPRYLIKTRGQQVTLSCSPISGHRSVSWYQQTPGQGLQFLFEYFSETQRNKGNFPGRFSGRQFSNSRSEMNVSTLELGDSALYLCASSPSGTGGADTQYFGPGTRLTVL.

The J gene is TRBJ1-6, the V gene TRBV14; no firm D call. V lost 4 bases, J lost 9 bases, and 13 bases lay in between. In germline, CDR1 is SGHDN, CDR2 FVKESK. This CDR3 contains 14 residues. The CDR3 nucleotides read TGTGCCAGCAGCCGAGAAAGAGGGTCTTCACCCCTCCACTTT. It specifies CASSRERGSSPLHF.

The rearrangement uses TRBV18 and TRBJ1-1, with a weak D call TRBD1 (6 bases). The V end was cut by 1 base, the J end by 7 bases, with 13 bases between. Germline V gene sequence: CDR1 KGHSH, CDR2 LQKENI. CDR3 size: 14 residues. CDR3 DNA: TGTGCCAGCTCACCACGGAGGGTACAGGGTGAAGCTTTCTTT. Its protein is CASSPRRVQGEAFF. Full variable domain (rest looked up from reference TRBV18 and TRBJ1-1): NAGVMQNPRHLVRRRGQEARLRCSPMKGHSHVYWYRQLPEEGLKFMVYLQKENIIDESGMPKERFSAEFPKEGPSILRIQQVVRGDSAAYFCASSPRRVQGEAFFGQGTRLTVV.

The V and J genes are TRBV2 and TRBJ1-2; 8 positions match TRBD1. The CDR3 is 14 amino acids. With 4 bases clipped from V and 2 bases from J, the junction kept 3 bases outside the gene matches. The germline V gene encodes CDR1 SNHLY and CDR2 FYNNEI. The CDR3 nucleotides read TGTGCCAGCAGTGGGGACAGGCGAAACTATGGCTACACCTTC. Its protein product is CASSGDRRNYGYTF.

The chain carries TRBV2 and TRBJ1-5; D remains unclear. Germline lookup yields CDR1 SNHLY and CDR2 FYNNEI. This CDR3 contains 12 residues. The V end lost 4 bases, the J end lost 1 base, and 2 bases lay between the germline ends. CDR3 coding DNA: TGTGCCAGCAGTGCCAGCAATCAGCCCCAGCATTTT. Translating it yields CASSASNQPQHF.

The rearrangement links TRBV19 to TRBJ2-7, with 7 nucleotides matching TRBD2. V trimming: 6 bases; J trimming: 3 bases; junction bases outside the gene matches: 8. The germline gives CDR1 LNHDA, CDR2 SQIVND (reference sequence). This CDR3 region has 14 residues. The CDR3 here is CASSPSWEGYEQYF. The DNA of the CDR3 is TGTGCCAGTAGCCCTTCCTGGGAGGGCTACGAGCAGTACTTC.

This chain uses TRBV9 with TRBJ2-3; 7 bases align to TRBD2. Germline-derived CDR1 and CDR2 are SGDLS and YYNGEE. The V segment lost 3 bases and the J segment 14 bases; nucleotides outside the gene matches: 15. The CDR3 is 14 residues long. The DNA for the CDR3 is TGTGCCAGCAGCGCATCAGCGGGGTTAGGAGATAGGTATTTT. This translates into CASSASAGLGDRYF.

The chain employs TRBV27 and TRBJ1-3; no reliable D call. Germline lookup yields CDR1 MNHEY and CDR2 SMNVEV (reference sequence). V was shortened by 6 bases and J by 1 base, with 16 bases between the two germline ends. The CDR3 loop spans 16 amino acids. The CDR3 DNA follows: TGTGCCAGCAGGAAATTGGGAGGGTTATCTGGAAACACCATATATTTT. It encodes CASRKLGGLSGNTIYF.